This T cell receptor beta chain derives from a study of T-cell reconstitution after alpha-beta-depleted transplantation in children. Trimming left V 3 bases short and J 5 bases short, with 17 bases between. CDR3 length: 16 amino acids. Germline V CDR1 and CDR2: MNHEY, SVGEGT. Unique molecular identifiers were used in preparing the TCRbeta library. Via MiXCR, TCRdb re-called the PCR reads, giving one row per CDR3 protein. Counted here are about 110,000 distinct CDR3 sequences, about a tenth occurring once; the ten biggest clones make up 8% to 9.5%. This chain connects TRBV6-2 or TRBV6-3 to TRBJ2-1; the D gene is possibly TRBD2 (6 bases). The material sequenced was PBMCs from the stem cell graft donor, taken from the stem cell graft. The TCR was taken from a human donor who donated a stem cell graft to a child with acute lymphoblastic leukemia. CDR3 sequence (DNA): TGTGCCAGCAGTTATATGGACGGGACGGGGGACAATGAGCAGTTCTTC. This gives the protein CASSYMDGTGDNEQFF.